This T cell receptor beta chain was identified during a study of CD8 T cells in Susac syndrome. Looking at the study overall: About 6 sequenced Susac syndrome patients had clinically active disease, while about 8 were in remission. Treatment at blood withdrawal was none, corticosteroids, or intravenous immunoglobulin alone in Susac syndrome patients.

Reverse transcription of about 0.45 to 1 ug RNA was performed with random hexamers. Across 54 Vbeta and 13 Jbeta, immunoSEQ multiplex PCR amplified TCR beta CDR3. TCRdb re-derived calls from the immunoSEQ multiplex PCR reads in MiXCR, one entry per CDR3 protein. The sample includes 120,000 to 150,000 distinct CDR3 sequences, 90% to 96% of them seen just once. Sequencing was done on a sample of CD4+ T cells from PBMCs. The receptor was derived from a human donor with Susac syndrome.

The CDR3 spells CASSYSRPNTGELFF. The CDR3 nucleotides are TGTGCCAGCAGTTACTCCCGACCGAACACCGGGGAGCTGTTTTTT. V gene TRBV6-2 or TRBV6-3 combines with J gene TRBJ2-2; no definite D call. CDR1 is MNHEY, CDR2 SVGEGT, per germline. This CDR3 is 15 amino acids long. Between the trimmed V and J ends, which lost 0 bases and 0 bases, there was a span of 5 bases.